This T cell receptor beta chain comes out of a study of blood T cell repertoires in COVID-19. About the research overall: Donors in the United States, Italy and Spain gave samples during acute or convalescent COVID-19. T cells, B-cell-depleted T cells, or PBMCs provided the cDNA or gDNA that served as material.

CDR1 is SGHVS, CDR2 FQNEAQ, per germline. The CDR3 extends over 12 amino acids. With 8 bases removed from V and 5 bases from J, the gap between germline ends came to 10 bases. As handled by the study authors: Cell counts per sample came from amplifying reference gene primers. TCRdb keeps only in-frame clones here, not all; method: immunoSEQ multiplex PCR. The V and J calls and the clone size are those of that table, but D and trimming were determined from the DNA. The sample shows 25,000 to 35,000 clones, around 94% of them seen only once. The receptor was derived from a woman between 70 and 85 years old with COVID-19, enrolled during active disease. Sequencing input: peripheral blood. The chain recombines TRBV7-8 with TRBJ1-5, with a possible D match to TRBD1 (6 bases). The CDR3, as DNA: TGTGCCAGCGGCAGGGGTGATCAGCCCCAGCATTTT. Its translation is CASGRGDQPQHF.